This T cell receptor (beta chain) comes out of a study of beta chain features in type 1 diabetes. For the study at large: Sorted cells examined across all samples numbered more than 100 million.

This clone showed up just a few times. The antigen is not known. Overall study findings and caveats: Within patients, naive, central memory and Treg TCRB repertoires seemed more similar than within healthy donors. Sequencing of cDNA might inflate the share of cells that strongly express TCR.

Sequenced material consisted of expressed TCRB transcripts (all of the isolated RNA was reverse transcribed). Some clones are missing from TCRdb's copy, which holds only in-frame ones; the method was immunoSEQ multiplex PCR. Of over 700,000 clones listed, 15% to 20% are singletons. Germline lookup yields CDR1 SGHTA and CDR2 FQGTGA. CDR3 length: 16 amino acids. Between the trimmed V and J ends, which lost 1 base and 1 base, there was a span of 10 bases. The rearrangement uses TRBV7-3 and TRBJ2-2; D unclear. This clonotype was sampled from a young woman in good health. Sequenced input: naive CD4+ T cells from blood. The CDR3 reads CASSLRLTGNTGELFF. The CDR3 DNA reads TGTGCCAGCAGCTTAAGGCTGACCGGGAACACCGGGGAGCTGTTTTTT.